Each of the 32 T cell receptor beta chains below was sequenced from the same sample in a study of blood T cell repertoires in COVID-19. Repertoires were generated with immunoSEQ multiplex PCR, while TCRdb's copy carries only in-frame clones and drops some. The profile shows roughly 59,000 clones, less than 85% of them singletons. Sequencing input: peripheral blood. The source is a human donor in a cohort sampled during active COVID-19.

The chain recombines TRBV28 with TRBJ2-1; D is perhaps TRBD2 (6 bases). From germline, CDR1 is MDHEN and CDR2 SYDVKM. The CDR3 spans 14 residues. The V gene lost 3 bases and the J gene lost 1 base, with 7 bases spanning the gap. The CDR3 here is CASSLGRSYNEQFF. The CDR3 DNA is TGTGCCAGCAGTTTGGGGAGGTCCTACAATGAGCAGTTCTTC.

This clone came up once. The CDR3 DNA reads TGTGCCAGCAGCATACCAACTACGGGAGCGGGATCGTCCTACGAGCAGTACTTC. Amino acid sequence: CASSIPTTGAGSSYEQYF. The chain recombines TRBV7-8 with TRBJ2-7; 7 nucleotides match TRBD2. Germline V gene data show CDR1 as SGHVS and CDR2 as FQNEAQ. This CDR3 spans 18 amino acids. J lost 1 base, V lost 5 bases, and 17 bases had no gene match. The full variable domain, its missing parts supplied by reference TRBV7-8 and TRBJ2-7, is GAGVSQSPRYKVAKRGQDVALRCDPISGHVSLFWYQQALGQGPEFLTYFQNEAQLDKSGLPSDRFFAERPEGSVSTLKIQRTQQEDSAVYLCASSIPTTGAGSSYEQYFGPGTRLTVT.

The V gene is TRBV30, the J gene TRBJ2-3; 9 bases line up with TRBD2. The ends lost 0 bases at V and 1 base at J; junction bases unmatched: 2. From germline, CDR1 is GTSNPN and CDR2 SVGIG (reference sequence). This CDR3 contains 15 residues. This chain's CDR3 is CAWSVASGGTDTQYF. In DNA, the CDR3 is TGTGCCTGGAGTGTGGCTAGCGGGGGCACAGATACGCAGTATTTT.

The chain couples TRBV28 to TRBJ2-3; perhaps TRBD1 as D (5 bases). Trimming stripped 10 bases from V and 0 bases from J, with 17 bases between. The V gene's germline CDR1 is MDHEN and CDR2 SYDVKM. The CDR3 totals 15 residues. CDR3: CATSQDNLSTDTQYF. The CDR3 nucleotides read TGTGCCACCTCACAGGACAACCTTAGCACAGATACGCAGTATTTT.

This clone came up a few times. The gene calls are TRBV6-2 or TRBV6-3 and TRBJ2-7; 7 bases align to TRBD1. The CDR3 runs 16 residues. V lost 5 bases to trimming and J lost 1 base; unmatched junction nucleotides: 11. Germline V gives CDR1 MNHEY, CDR2 SVGEGT. The DNA for the CDR3 is TGTGCCAGCAGTCGCACGACAGGGTTGAGATCCTACGAGCAGTACTTC. It codes for CASSRTTGLRSYEQYF.

This chain links TRBV6-1 with TRBJ2-6; D is undetermined. This CDR3 spans 15 amino acids. CDR1 and CDR2 (germline): MNHNS, SASEGT. V was cut by 3 bases and J by 0 bases, with 6 bases left in between. The CDR3 loop is CASSDGSSGANVLTF. Here the CDR3 DNA reads TGTGCCAGCAGTGACGGTAGCTCTGGGGCCAACGTCCTGACTTTC.

The chain uses TRBV19 and TRBJ2-2; 7 nucleotides agree with TRBD2. Per the germline V gene, CDR1 is LNHDA and CDR2 is SQIVND (reference sequence). The CDR3 consists of 17 residues. V was pared by 7 bases and J by 4 bases, with 15 bases of the junction left unmatched. The CDR3 region is CASIGTWGGPRTGELFF. DNA for the CDR3: TGTGCCAGTATCGGGACTTGGGGAGGGCCTCGCACCGGGGAGCTGTTTTTT. Full variable domain (missing parts from reference TRBV19 and TRBJ2-2): DGGITQSPKYLFRKEGQNVTLSCEQNLNHDAMYWYRQDPGQGLRLIYYSQIVNDFQKGDIAEGYSVSREKKESFPLTVTSAQKNPTAFYLCASIGTWGGPRTGELFFGEGSRLTVL.

The V call is TRBV29-1, the J call TRBJ2-1, with 10 bases fitting TRBD2. Per germline, CDR1 SQVTM and CDR2 ANQGSEA. V lost 6 bases, J lost 7 bases, and 15 bases stayed unmatched. The CDR3 sequence is 16 residues long. CDR3 sequence reads: CSVVGAGGLLRNEQFF. The CDR3 nucleotides read TGCAGCGTAGTCGGAGCGGGAGGGTTGTTGAGGAATGAGCAGTTCTTC.

V is TRBV2 and J is TRBJ2-1; TRBD2 aligns across 7 bases. Germline loops: CDR1 SNHLY, CDR2 FYNNEI. The CDR3 is 16 residues long. The trim removed 3 bases at V and 5 bases at J, leaving 10 bases unmatched. In DNA form, the CDR3 reads TGTGCCAGCAGTGACCGGGGACTAAGGGGCGACAATGAGCAGTTCTTC. Its protein is CASSDRGLRGDNEQFF.

This clone was seen more than once but under ten times. The chain carries TRBV4-3 and TRBJ1-2; tentatively, D is TRBD1 (6 bases). CDR3 length: 14 residues. Trimming cost V 0 bases and J 4 bases, with 9 bases left between them. Germline-derived CDR1 and CDR2 are LGHNA and YSLEER. CDR3 nucleotide sequence: TGCGCCAGCAGCCAAGAGGGGGGGGCCTATGGCTACACCTTC. Protein product: CASSQEGGAYGYTF.

The J gene is TRBJ1-1, the V gene TRBV30; weak D call: TRBD1 (6 bases). The CDR3 spans 14 residues. Trimming stripped 0 bases from V and 5 bases from J, with 13 bases between. Looked up from germline, CDR1 is GTSNPN and CDR2 is SVGIG (reference sequence). The CDR3 DNA reads as TGTGCCTGGAGTGTACGAACAGGGTGGACTGAAGCTTTCTTT. This encodes CAWSVRTGWTEAFF.

The chain has TRBV19 and TRBJ2-5, with D possibly matching TRBD2 (7 bases). Per the germline V gene, CDR1 is LNHDA and CDR2 is SQIVND (reference sequence). Trimming stripped 10 bases from V and 0 bases from J, with 12 bases between. This CDR3 contains 13 residues. The CDR3, as DNA: TGTGCCACTAGGGGGGGGAACCAAGAGACCCAGTACTTC. It yields the protein CATRGGNQETQYF. Drawing the rest from reference TRBV19 and TRBJ2-5, the complete variable domain is DGGITQSPKYLFRKEGQNVTLSCEQNLNHDAMYWYRQDPGQGLRLIYYSQIVNDFQKGDIAEGYSVSREKKESFPLTVTSAQKNPTAFYLCATRGGNQETQYFGPGTRLLVL.

This clone has only one observation. The V gene is TRBV4-3, the J gene TRBJ1-6; D remains unclear. Looked up from germline, CDR1 is LGHNA and CDR2 is YSLEER. This CDR3 comprises 14 residues. Trimming removed 0 bases from V and 11 bases from J, with 11 bases in between. CDR3 sequence: CASSQDEQKPPLHF. CDR3 DNA: TGCGCCAGCAGCCAAGATGAACAGAAACCACCCCTCCACTTT.

The CDR3 bases are TGTGCCAGCAGCTTAGCGGGACAAAAGAACTATGGCTACACCTTC. The encoded protein is CASSLAGQKNYGYTF. This chain joins TRBV7-9 and TRBJ1-2; weak D call: TRBD1 (6 bases). CDR1 and CDR2 from the germline V gene are SEHNR and FQNEAQ (reference sequence). The CDR3 spans 15 residues. Trimming stripped 0 bases from V and 2 bases from J, with 10 bases between. The entire variable domain, with the rest obtained from reference TRBV7-9 and TRBJ1-2, is as follows: DTGVSQNPRHKITKRGQNVTFRCDPISEHNRLYWYRQTLGQGPEFLTYFQNEAQLEKSRLLSDRFSAERPKGSFSTLEIQRTEQGDSAMYLCASSLAGQKNYGYTFGSGTRLTVV.

This rearrangement joins TRBV5-1 to TRBJ2-7; maybe TRBD2 (5 bases). Trimming took 1 base from V and 6 from J, leaving 20 bases between them. Germline assignment: CDR1 SGHRS and CDR2 YFSETQ. The CDR3 length is 16 residues. The CDR3 protein is CASSLSPSGSYGEQYF. In DNA form, the CDR3 reads TGCGCCAGCAGCTTGTCTCCCTCGGGAAGTTATGGCGAGCAGTACTTC.

The chain's CDR3 is CASSIALGGSNQPQHF. The CDR3 nucleotides read TGTGCCAGTAGTATTGCCCTTGGGGGGAGCAATCAGCCCCAGCATTTT. V usage is TRBV19 and J usage is TRBJ1-5; the D gene is possibly TRBD1 (5 bases). V was clipped by 3 bases and J by 1 base, with 13 bases between them. Looked up from germline, CDR1 is LNHDA and CDR2 is SQIVND (reference sequence). This CDR3 is built from 16 residues.

This chain links TRBV5-8 with TRBJ2-7; D perhaps matches TRBD1 (6 bases). This CDR3 region has 14 residues. CDR1 and CDR2 (germline): SGHTS, YDEGEE. The V end was cut by 0 bases, the J end by 5 bases, with 12 bases between. Here the CDR3 reads CASSLEQGFNEQYF. CDR3 nucleotides: TGTGCCAGCAGCTTGGAACAGGGTTTTAACGAGCAGTACTTC.

This clone was seen only a few times. This chain joins TRBV4-1 and TRBJ2-7; TRBD2 agrees at 8 bases. The CDR3 contains 18 residues. V shed 0 bases, J shed 6 bases, and the junction held 16 bases outside the gene matches. CDR1 and CDR2 from the germline V gene are MGHRA and YSYEKL. The CDR3 sequence is CASSQDPRTSNPRSEQYF. For the CDR3, the DNA is TGCGCCAGCAGCCAAGATCCTCGGACTAGCAACCCCAGATCCGAGCAGTACTTC.

This clone is a singleton in its sample. The genes are TRBV24-1 and TRBJ2-1, with TRBD1 as a possible D gene (6 bases). V shed 0 bases and J shed 8 bases, with 10 bases lying between them. CDR3 length: 14 residues. Per germline, CDR1 KGHDR and CDR2 SFDVKD. The CDR3 DNA reads as TGTGCCACCAGTGATTTGCAGGGGTTGGATGAGCAGTTCTTC. It is translated as CATSDLQGLDEQFF.

V is TRBV4-2 and J is TRBJ1-1; D is undetermined. Germline CDR1 LGHNA, CDR2 YNFKEQ. There are 14 residues in the CDR3. Between the trimmed V and J ends, which lost 1 base and 1 base, there was a span of 7 bases. CDR3: CASSQVRQNTEAFF. The DNA of the CDR3 is TGTGCCAGCAGCCAAGTCCGACAGAACACTGAAGCTTTCTTT.

This chain uses TRBV10-1 with TRBJ1-5, with 7 bases lining up with TRBD1. J was trimmed by 4 bases and V by 6 bases; bases with no gene match: 9. Germline CDR1 WNHNN, CDR2 SYGVQD (reference sequence). The length of the CDR3 is 15 residues. DNA for the CDR3: TGCGCCAGCAGATTGACAGGGCGGGGTAATCAGCCCCAGCATTTT. Translated, it gives CASRLTGRGNQPQHF.

The chain links TRBV28 to TRBJ2-3; D is undetermined. CDR1 is MDHEN and CDR2 is SYDVKM in the germline V gene. The CDR3 has 15 residues. V was shortened by 3 bases and J by 0 bases, with 10 bases between the two germline ends. Here the CDR3 reads CASSLGFASTDTQYF. In nucleotides, the CDR3 is TGTGCCAGCAGTTTGGGCTTCGCTAGCACAGATACGCAGTATTTT.

The rearrangement links TRBV29-1 to TRBJ2-1, with TRBD2 matching over 12 bases. The ends lost 3 bases at V and 3 bases at J; junction bases unmatched: 6. This CDR3 is 16 amino acids long. Looked up from germline, CDR1 is SQVTM and CDR2 is ANQGSEA. For the CDR3, the DNA is TGCAGCGTTGATTCGACTAGCGGGAGTAGCTACAATGAGCAGTTCTTC. It yields the protein CSVDSTSGSSYNEQFF.

The chain employs TRBV29-1 and TRBJ2-7; a weak D match, TRBD1 (6 bases). The CDR3 totals 13 residues. The germline V and J ends were trimmed by 8 bases and 3 bases, with 17 bases remaining between them. Germline values: CDR1 SQVTM, CDR2 ANQGSEA. In DNA form, the CDR3 reads TGCAGCTTCCGAGCAGGGGATAGCTACGAGCAGTACTTC. Its translation is CSFRAGDSYEQYF.

The chain is built from TRBV28 and TRBJ2-7; 8 bases fit TRBD2. Looked up from germline, CDR1 is MDHEN and CDR2 is SYDVKM. Losses at the gene ends were 6 bases for V and 1 base for J; bases not matched to a gene: 8. The CDR3 consists of 15 residues. As DNA, the CDR3 is TGTGCCAGCAGAAGGCCGGGACTAGTATCCTACGAGCAGTACTTC. Its translation is CASRRPGLVSYEQYF. Filled out from reference TRBV28 and TRBJ2-7, the complete variable domain reads DVKVTQSSRYLVKRTGEKVFLECVQDMDHENMFWYRQDPGLGLRLIYFSYDVKMKEKGDIPEGYSVSREKKERFSLILESASTNQTSMYLCASRRPGLVSYEQYFGPGTRLTVT.

This clone has just one count. This sequence joins TRBV7-6 and TRBJ2-2; D is perhaps TRBD1 (6 bases). V lost 3 bases to trimming and J lost 8 bases, with 19 bases between them. CDR3 length: 16 residues. Germline CDR1 is SGHVS and CDR2 is FNYEAQ. CDR3 DNA sequence: TGTGCCAGCAGCTTGCGGCCAGGGGATTTCACGGGGGAGCTGTTTTTT. Its translation is CASSLRPGDFTGELFF.

The chain couples TRBV19 to TRBJ1-2; the match to TRBD1 covers 8 bases. V trimming: 3 bases; J trimming: 6 bases; junction bases outside the gene matches: 21. The CDR3 runs 19 residues. In germline, CDR1 is LNHDA, CDR2 SQIVND (reference sequence). CDR3: CASSIVVLRGHEGLDGYTF. The CDR3 DNA is TGTGCCAGTAGTATCGTTGTTCTCAGGGGGCATGAAGGTTTAGATGGCTACACCTTC.

V and J are TRBV10-3 and TRBJ1-5; D is ambiguous. Trimming removed 0 bases from V and 0 bases from J, with 12 bases in between. There are 17 residues in the CDR3. The germline V gene has CDR1 ENHRY and CDR2 SYGVKD. The CDR3: CAISESMSGVSNQPQHF. The CDR3 DNA follows: TGTGCCATCAGTGAGTCGATGTCTGGAGTTAGCAATCAGCCCCAGCATTTT.

This clone showed up just a few times. The genes are TRBV30 and TRBJ1-3; 8 positions agree with TRBD1. The CDR3 runs 15 residues. V dropped 4 bases and J dropped 0; count of bases not matched to a gene: 5. Germline loops: CDR1 GTSNPN, CDR2 SVGIG (reference sequence). The CDR3 loop reads CAWTGGLFSGNTIYF. The CDR3, as DNA: TGTGCCTGGACAGGGGGCCTTTTCTCTGGAAACACCATATATTTT.

V gene TRBV10-2 combines with J gene TRBJ2-5, with 12 nucleotides matching TRBD2. The germline V gene encodes CDR1 WSHSY and CDR2 SAAADI. This CDR3 comprises 18 residues. V trimming: 6 bases; J trimming: 2 bases; junction bases outside the gene matches: 13. CDR3 amino acids: CASSPHAGLAGEQETQYF. The CDR3 bases are TGCGCCAGCAGCCCCCATGCGGGACTAGCGGGCGAACAAGAGACCCAGTACTTC.

The V call is TRBV6-6, the J call TRBJ2-7, with D tentatively TRBD2 (6 bases). Germline CDR1 and CDR2: MNHNY and SVGAGI (reference sequence). CDR3 length: 13 residues. Trimming took 8 bases from V and 2 from J, leaving 13 bases between them. CDR3 region: CASGTVLAYEQYF. CDR3 nucleotide sequence: TGTGCCAGCGGGACTGTCTTGGCCTACGAGCAGTACTTC.

The V gene is TRBV5-5, the J gene TRBJ2-5; 8 bases map to TRBD2. The CDR3 is 15 residues long. Germline assignment: CDR1 SGHKS and CDR2 YYEKEE (reference sequence). J lost 1 base, V lost 0 bases, and 2 bases had no gene match. As DNA, the CDR3 is TGTGCCAGCAGCTTGGGAGCGGGGGCCCAAGAGACCCAGTACTTC. Amino acids: CASSLGAGAQETQYF.